This is a list of T cell receptor beta chains from one sample in a study of blood T cell repertoires in COVID-19. TCRdb's copy holds only in-frame clones and misses some; the assay was immunoSEQ multiplex PCR. The sample has 310,000 or so clones, over 80% seen once. Sequenced input: peripheral blood. These receptors originate from a young man with COVID-19, enrolled during active disease. CDR3s leave out the opening cysteine and the closing phenylalanine or tryptophan. The D gene is left open where the match is weak. Clone size appears in some rows only: once, few, many, or a class for an expanded clone.

>TRBJ2-3|TRBV15|TRBD2|-
ATSRSTSGADTQY
>TRBJ2-5|TRBV11-3|TRBD1|-
ASSLSGQEETQY
>TRBJ2-2|TRBV11-2|-|-
ASSLTAGLTGELF
>TRBJ1-2|TRBV6-6|TRBD1|-
ASSPLGILDRKGGGYT
>TRBJ1-1|TRBV7-8|-|-
ASSLVRVGTEAF
>TRBJ1-4|TRBV27|TRBD1|-
ASSLGQGLEKLF
>TRBJ2-3|TRBV9|TRBD2|-
ASGEERGSTDTQY
>TRBJ1-3|TRBV20-1|-|-
SAGEGSGNTIY
>TRBJ2-3|TRBV10-1|TRBD1|-
ASSDRDRGTDTQY
>TRBJ2-5|TRBV9|TRBD1|-
ASSAAGTGGPEGETQY
>TRBJ1-6|TRBV3-1/TRBV3-2|-|-
ASSQDQGSSYNSPLH
>TRBJ2-7|TRBV6-5|-|-
ASSYERGIEQY
>TRBJ2-1|TRBV19|TRBD2|-
ASSRASGTTEQF
>TRBJ2-3|TRBV5-4|TRBD2|-
ASRRETDTQY
>TRBJ2-1|TRBV24-1|TRBD2|-
ATHSGGGSYNEQF
>TRBJ1-2|TRBV30|-|-
AWSTGYGYT
>TRBJ1-2|TRBV7-9|TRBD1|-
ASSLGDRLYGYT
>TRBJ1-1|TRBV7-2|TRBD1|-
ASSLKQGRLWDTEAF
>TRBJ1-1|TRBV5-1|TRBD1|-
ASSLGQGVITEAF
>TRBJ1-4|TRBV7-7|-|-
ASSVSYVPDEKLF
>TRBJ2-7|TRBV5-1|TRBD1|-
ASSLDGGQGSEQY
>TRBJ1-2|TRBV9|-|-
ASSVAVDYGYT
>TRBJ1-2|TRBV24-1|-|-
ATSFGGTDYGYT
>TRBJ1-1|TRBV6-2/TRBV6-3|-|-
ASSYSPSFNTEAF
>TRBJ1-4|TRBV12-3/TRBV12-4|-|-
ASSLRGEKLF
>TRBJ1-5|TRBV7-9|-|-
ASNRRAVGGTWQPQH
>TRBJ2-2|TRBV25-1|-|few
ASLYTGELF
>TRBJ2-3|TRBV29-1|TRBD2|-
SAVPGPGLQEY
>TRBJ1-2|TRBV24-1|-|-
ATSGLGGDGPNYGYT
>TRBJ2-7|TRBV20-1|-|-
SARGGLEQY